This TCR beta chain was sequenced during a study of OX40 agonist ivuxolimab in advanced cancers. About the full investigation: The costimulatory receptor OX40 (CD134) was targeted by ivuxolimab, a fully human IgG2 agonistic monoclonal antibody. Intravenous ivuxolimab was administered to patients every 2 weeks at six dose levels: 0.01, 0.1, 0.3, 1.5, 3 and 10 mg/kg. Among the 50 to 55 dose-escalation patients, about 19 had hepatocellular carcinoma, approximately 15 melanoma, 9 renal cell carcinoma and 9 head and neck cancer. In the dose-escalation cohort, 82.7% of patients were male, and the mean age was roughly 60 years with a range of about 20 to 79. Prior anti-PD-1, anti-PD-L1 or anti-CTLA-4 therapy was permitted, and checkpoint inhibitors had been received by about 44% of dose-escalation patients. Partial responses were achieved by three dose-escalation patients, of whom one had hepatocellular carcinoma and two had cutaneous melanoma. Peripheral TCRbeta sequencing aimed to test whether ivuxolimab altered TCR sequence diversity and caused clonal T-cell expansion. The paper covers the monotherapy dose-escalation part of the phase I ivuxolimab trial, which included N = 52 patients.

The trial excluded patients who had a history of autoimmune disease or were on systemic immunosuppression. Peripheral blood for TCR sequencing was collected from all dose cohorts at baseline, on cycle 4 day 1, and on cycle 7 day 1. Samples were obtained from an open-label, multicenter, first-in-human phase I dose-escalation trial of ivuxolimab. Adults with locally advanced or metastatic head and neck squamous cell, hepatocellular, melanoma or renal cell carcinoma were enrolled in the trial. CD4+ and CD8+ T cells were sorted separately from peripheral blood before TCR sequencing. The CDR3, cysteine through phenylalanine, is 15 amino acids long. Only CDR3 DNA is held: 45 bases, read in frame from base 1. General findings and caveats noted by the study authors: Low levels of normalized T-cell clonal expansion were also seen in some patients who did not respond. At doses of 0.1 to 3.0 mg/kg, clonal expansion of both CD4+ and CD8+ blood T cells was observed from baseline to week 6. Which antigens the clonally expanded peripheral T cells were specific for was not determined. In the 0.1-3.0 mg/kg groups, partial responders had among the lowest normalized peripheral clonal expansion, particularly in CD8+ T cells. After ivuxolimab, more expanded clones were found on average in CD8+ T cells than in CD4+ T cells.

Details on this clone: There is no known antigen for this receptor. Qualities for individual bases were not recorded, and no much larger clone is one base off.

For sequencing of the TCRbeta CDR3 region, genomic DNA was extracted from the sorted cells. The immunoSEQ Assay was used for sequencing of TCRbeta CDR3 regions. Entries here come from immuneACCESS through TCRdb and include only in-frame sequences with V and J called. Some clones fail to appear in such tables; in the studies checked, an unresolved V gene covers under half of the shortfall, and the cause of the remainder is unknown. The sample has 37,000 or so clones on record, around 73% of them singletons. Under 25% of the sample rests with the top ten. This TCR came from an adult with an advanced solid tumor such as melanoma, head and neck, liver or kidney cancer. In this chain, TRBV21-1 is recombined with TRBJ2-7; the table's D gene call, TRBD1, was not cross checked with the DNA. TRBV21-1 counts as a pseudogene. The sample was CD4+ or CD8+ T cells sorted from blood, taken in a trial of the OX40 agonist ivuxolimab. The bases read TGTGCCAGCACTTCAACGGGACAGCTTACCTACGAGCAGTACTTC. It translates to CASTSTGQLTYEQYF.